This T cell receptor beta chain comes out of a study of blood T cell repertoires in COVID-19. Study at large: The origin of the acute and convalescent COVID-19 samples was the United States, Italy and Spain.

V dropped 3 bases and J dropped 2; count of bases not matched to a gene: 3. CDR3 length equals 16 residues. CDR1 is SGDLS and CDR2 is YYNGEE in the germline V gene. In the authors' workflow: The assay estimated nucleated cells by amplifying reference gene primers. Some clones are missing from TCRdb's copy, which holds only in-frame ones; the method was immunoSEQ multiplex PCR. The V and J calls and clone size come from that table; D and trimming were worked out from the DNA. The data contain tens of thousands of clones, roughly 80% of them singletons. The sequence was obtained from a man older than 75 with active or convalescent COVID-19. This chain uses TRBV9 with TRBJ2-2; TRBD2 agrees at 11 bases. Input material: peripheral blood. CDR3 nucleotide sequence: TGTGCCAGCAGCGATAGCGGGGGGGCAAACACCGGGGAGCTGTTTTTT. This encodes CASSDSGGANTGELFF. Filled out from reference TRBV9 and TRBJ2-2, the complete variable domain reads DSGVTQTPKHLITATGQRVTLRCSPRSGDLSVYWYQQSLDQGLQFLIQYYNGEERAKGNILERFSAQQFPDLHSELNLSSLELGDSALYFCASSDSGGANTGELFFGEGSRLTVL.